This T cell receptor beta chain was documented in a study of cytomegalovirus exposure and HLA in healthy donors. Study-wide results and caveats: Most TCR sequences were seen very rarely across donors, but some public TCRs occurred in many. Rates of TCR association differed by HLA locus in a later analysis, with DRB1 highest and HLA-C lowest. Most likely, a cluster of highly shared sequence variants arose as a sequencing artifact.

With regard to this clone: No antigen is known for it.

The CDR3 has 15 amino acids. The germline V and J ends were trimmed by 6 bases and 4 bases, with 20 bases remaining between them. Germline lookup yields CDR1 SGDLS and CDR2 YYNGEE. The PCR ran on 60 Vbeta and 13 Jbeta primers. Sequenced by immunoSEQ multiplex PCR; TCRdb stores in-frame clones only, minus some. The table lists around 120,000 clones, over 60% of them singletons, with 1% in the top ten. V and J are TRBV9 and TRBJ2-7; the D gene is possibly TRBD2 (6 bases). The sample was PBMCs. This sequence was found in a human donor in good health. Here the CDR3 reads CASKLELDGSYEQYF. CDR3 bases: TGTGCCAGCAAACTAGAATTGGACGGGAGTTACGAGCAGTACTTC.